The clone carrying this T cell receptor (beta chain) was counted between two and nine times. Antigen unknown. This sample is part of a study of beta chain features in type 1 diabetes. Whole-study results and caveats: Patients with Type 1 diabetes showed moderately but significantly shorter TCRB CDR3s in all four CD4+ subsets.

Every bit of the isolated RNA underwent reverse transcription, so sequencing read expressed TCRB transcripts. Clones were read by immunoSEQ multiplex PCR, and TCRdb kept only the in-frame ones, dropping some. In the table there are more than 300,000 clones, roughly 12% of which are singletons. V gave up 5 bases and J gave up 7 bases, with 20 bases separating them. Germline V lookup: CDR1 MNHEY, CDR2 SMNVEV (reference sequence). The CDR3 runs 15 residues. This clonotype was sampled from a woman aged 18-29 years with type 1 diabetes. Material for sequencing was naive CD4+ T cells from blood. The genes are TRBV27 and TRBJ1-2, with D possibly matching TRBD1 (5 bases). The CDR3 coding sequence is TGTGCCAGCAGTCTCCAAATGCAGGGTAACGCTGGCTACACCTTC. This gives the protein CASSLQMQGNAGYTF.